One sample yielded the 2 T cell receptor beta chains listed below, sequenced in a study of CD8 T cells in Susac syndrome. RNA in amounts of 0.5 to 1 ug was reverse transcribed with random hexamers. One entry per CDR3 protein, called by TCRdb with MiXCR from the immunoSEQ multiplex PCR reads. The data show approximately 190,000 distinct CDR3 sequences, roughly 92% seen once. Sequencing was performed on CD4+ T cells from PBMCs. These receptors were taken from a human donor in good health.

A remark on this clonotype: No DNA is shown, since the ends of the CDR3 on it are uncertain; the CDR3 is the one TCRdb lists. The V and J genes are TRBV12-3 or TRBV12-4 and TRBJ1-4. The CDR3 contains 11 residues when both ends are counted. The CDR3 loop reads CASSILEKLFF.

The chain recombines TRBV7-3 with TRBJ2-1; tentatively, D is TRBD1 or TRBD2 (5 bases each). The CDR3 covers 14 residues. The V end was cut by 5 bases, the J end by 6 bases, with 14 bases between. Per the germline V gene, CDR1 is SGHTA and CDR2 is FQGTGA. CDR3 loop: CASSPSRGFNEQFF. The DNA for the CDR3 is TGTGCCAGCAGCCCCTCTCGGGGCTTCAATGAGCAGTTCTTC.